A single sample gave rise to the 8 T cell receptor beta chains below, sequenced in a study of blood T cell repertoires in COVID-19 (dated by TCRdb to 2018 to 2020). Libraries were prepared through the immunoSEQ multiplex PCR assay. Drawn from immuneACCESS, this table holds only the in-frame rearrangements with V and J called that TCRdb kept. Clones are partly lost; checked studies trace under half to an unresolved V gene and leave the rest unexplained. The sample table lists about 7,200 clones, around 90% of them with a count of one. The top ten hold roughly 23% of the sample. The sequenced sample was peripheral blood. The origin of the receptors is a human donor in a cohort sampled during active COVID-19.

The chain recombines TRBV11-3 with TRBJ2-2; D remains ambiguous. This CDR3 is built from 17 residues. CDR1 is SGHNT and CDR2 is YENEEA in the germline V gene. V shed 4 bases and J shed 0 bases, with 15 bases lying between them. The CDR3 nucleotides are TGTGCCAGCAGCTCGACCAACCCGACTTCGAACACCGGGGAGCTGTTTTTT. Its protein product is CASSSTNPTSNTGELFF.

This clone was detected once. The chain links TRBV12-3 or TRBV12-4 to TRBJ2-7; a possible D gene is TRBD2 (5 bases). The CDR3 is 13 residues long. Trimming removed 1 base at V and 8 bases at J, with 12 bases between. The CDR3: CASSLEEGTQQYF. The CDR3 DNA follows: TGTGCCAGCAGTTTAGAAGAGGGAACGCAGCAGTACTTC.

V gene TRBV5-1 combines with J gene TRBJ1-6; 11 bases match TRBD1. CDR3 length: 18 amino acids. Per the germline V gene, CDR1 is SGHRS and CDR2 is YFSETQ. V lost 0 bases to trimming and J lost 7 bases; unmatched junction nucleotides: 9. This CDR3 reads CASSLEGQGAGANSPLHF. The CDR3 bases are TGCGCCAGCAGCTTGGAAGGACAGGGGGCCGGGGCGAATTCACCCCTCCACTTT.

CDR3 sequence: CASSLIAGGPGNEQFF. The CDR3 DNA follows: TGTGCCAGCAGTCTAATAGCGGGAGGGCCGGGCAATGAGCAGTTCTTC. The V call is TRBV28, the J call TRBJ2-1, with 11 nucleotides matching TRBD2. In germline, CDR1 is MDHEN, CDR2 SYDVKM. The V segment lost 5 bases and the J segment 6 bases; nucleotides outside the gene matches: 9. The CDR3 extends over 16 amino acids.

The V call is TRBV27, the J call TRBJ2-4, with D possibly being TRBD2 (5 bases). Trimming shortened V by 5 bases and J by 0 bases, and 11 bases separated the two germline ends. Per the germline V gene, CDR1 is MNHEY and CDR2 is SMNVEV (reference sequence). The CDR3 has 15 amino acids. CDR3 coding DNA: TGTGCCAGCAGTCCGTCGGACTTAGCCAAAAACATTCAGTACTTC. Amino acids: CASSPSDLAKNIQYF.

The rearrangement uses TRBV27 and TRBJ2-5, with 9 bases lining up with TRBD1. This CDR3 comprises 15 residues. From germline, CDR1 is MNHEY and CDR2 SMNVEV (reference sequence). V shed 6 bases and J 5 bases; nucleotides not matched to a gene: 10. CDR3 nucleotide sequence: TGTGCCAGCAGAACCGGGACAGGGCGTGGGGAGACCCAGTACTTC. It codes for CASRTGTGRGETQYF.

CDR3 DNA: TGTGCCAGCTCACCACCGGGAGGGTCCTACAATGAGCAGTTCTTC. It is translated as CASSPPGGSYNEQFF. The chain uses TRBV18 and TRBJ2-1, with 7 bases fitting TRBD2. Germline V CDR1 and CDR2: KGHSH, LQKENI. The trim removed 0 bases at V and 1 base at J, leaving 0 bases unmatched. The CDR3 consists of 15 residues.

The chain links TRBV30 to TRBJ1-1; no firm D call. The CDR3 has 11 residues. Germline CDR1 and CDR2: GTSNPN and SVGIG (reference sequence). The germline V and J ends were trimmed by 4 bases and 5 bases, with 8 bases remaining between them. This CDR3 reads CAWTQRTEAFF. The CDR3 nucleotides are TGTGCCTGGACGCAACGGACTGAAGCTTTCTTT.